The 24 T cell receptor beta chains reported below all come from one sample, sequenced in a study of control samples from healthy donors and cancer patients. The method was immunoSEQ multiplex PCR; TCRdb's version includes in-frame clones alone and lacks a portion of them. Of over 55,000 clones listed, less than 95% are singletons. Sample: PBMCs. The receptors were gathered from a man younger than 45 with colorectal cancer.

For this clone: The junction differs from germline at one of its ends, possibly a read error. The chain recombines TRBV30 with TRBJ1-6; tentatively, D is TRBD1 (5 bases). CDR3 length: 13 residues. Germline CDR1 and CDR2: GTSNPN and SVGIG (reference sequence). CDR3 sequence reads: CARRDVDNSPLHF. In DNA, the CDR3 is TGTGCCCGGAGGGACGTAGACAATTCACCCCTCCACTTT.

In DNA, the CDR3 is TGTGCCAGCAGTTACGGTCGGACAGGGAGTCAGCCCCAGCATTTT. Translated, it gives CASSYGRTGSQPQHF. The chain is built from TRBV6-2 or TRBV6-3 and TRBJ1-5; TRBD1 agrees at 8 bases. Germline assignment: CDR1 MNHEY and CDR2 SVGEGT. The CDR3 is 15 amino acids. J gave up 6 bases and V 2 bases, and 6 bases lay outside the gene matches.

This clone turned up a few times. The CDR3 sequence is CASSLGDSGFQETQYF. CDR3 nucleotides: TGCGCCAGCAGCCTAGGGGACAGCGGCTTTCAAGAGACCCAGTACTTC. The chain uses TRBV4-1 and TRBJ2-5, with 7 bases aligning to TRBD1. J was trimmed by 2 bases and V by 4 bases; bases with no gene match: 10. The CDR3 is 16 amino acids. The germline V gene has CDR1 MGHRA and CDR2 YSYEKL.

This sequence joins TRBV6-2 or TRBV6-3 and TRBJ1-1, with 7 bases fitting TRBD1. V trimming: 5 bases; J trimming: 3 bases; junction bases outside the gene matches: 12. The CDR3 sequence is 16 residues long. Germline V gene lookup returns CDR1 MNHEY and CDR2 SVGEGT. CDR3 region: CASSPEHRGYDTEAFF. CDR3 nucleotides: TGTGCCAGCAGTCCCGAGCACAGGGGTTACGACACTGAAGCTTTCTTT.

This clone occurred once. The chain joins TRBV2 to TRBJ1-1; D might be TRBD1 (6 bases). Germline lookup yields CDR1 SNHLY and CDR2 FYNNEI. V was cut by 4 bases and J by 1 base, with 7 bases left in between. The CDR3 covers 13 residues. The CDR3 nucleotides read TGTGCCAGCAGTGGGGACAAGAACACTGAAGCTTTCTTT. This gives the protein CASSGDKNTEAFF.

The V call is TRBV12-3 or TRBV12-4, the J call TRBJ2-3; D unresolved. V shed 5 bases and J shed 3 bases, with 3 bases lying between them. The CDR3 is made up of 11 amino acids. CDR3 DNA: TGTGCCAGCAGTAGAACAGATACGCAGTATTTT. Its protein product is CASSRTDTQYF.

The genes are TRBV7-2 and TRBJ2-7; a possible D gene is TRBD2 (6 bases). The CDR3 is 17 residues long. Germline CDR1 SGHTA, CDR2 FQGNSA. Trimming left V 4 bases short and J 3 bases short, with 22 bases between. CDR3 sequence reads: CASSSLGYGGSLYEQYF. The CDR3 region has the DNA TGTGCCAGCAGCTCCTTGGGGTACGGGGGAAGCCTCTACGAGCAGTACTTC.

The rearrangement uses TRBV15 and TRBJ1-5; D ambiguous. The ends were cut back, 0 bases at V and 1 base at J, with 4 bases in the middle. From germline, CDR1 is LNHNV and CDR2 YYDKDF (reference sequence). The CDR3 is 14 amino acids. For the CDR3, the DNA is TGTGCCACCAGCAGAGATTTGAGCAATCAGCCCCAGCATTTT. As protein: CATSRDLSNQPQHF.

Only a few counts were recorded for this clone. The chain has TRBV6-2 or TRBV6-3 and TRBJ1-6, with 7 bases matching TRBD1. The CDR3 length is 15 residues. Looked up from germline, CDR1 is MNHEY and CDR2 is SVGEGT. Germline trimming cut 2 bases from V and 9 bases from J; bases unmatched to any gene: 7. This CDR3 reads CASSYATGSPSPLHF. CDR3 in DNA: TGTGCCAGCAGTTACGCGACAGGGTCTCCTTCACCCCTCCACTTT.

The V and J genes are TRBV10-3 and TRBJ1-2, with D maybe TRBD1 (5 bases). The CDR3 totals 12 residues. Looked up from germline, CDR1 is ENHRY and CDR2 is SYGVKD. V lost 11 bases, J lost 8 bases, and 18 bases lay in between. In DNA, the CDR3 is TGTGCCGACTCGGACACCGGATTAGGCTACACCTTC. Translation gives CADSDTGLGYTF.

The chain is built from TRBV6-1 and TRBJ1-4; 8 nucleotides line up with TRBD1. V gave up 2 bases and J gave up 8 bases; unmatched junction bases: 10. The CDR3 is made up of 16 amino acids. The germline V gene has CDR1 MNHNS and CDR2 SASEGT. The CDR3 protein is CASSETYGQGGEKLFF. In nucleotides, the CDR3 is TGTGCCAGCAGTGAAACTTATGGACAGGGTGGAGAAAAACTGTTTTTT.

The chain uses TRBV5-1 and TRBJ2-2; D is possibly TRBD1 or TRBD2 (5 bases each). Trimming pared 0 bases from V and 2 bases from J, leaving 23 bases between. Per the germline V gene, CDR1 is SGHRS and CDR2 is YFSETQ. The CDR3 extends over 20 amino acids. The CDR3 region has the DNA TGCGCCAGCAGCTTGGGGCTTCACGTCGGGACCAGGGTAAACACCGGGGAGCTGTTTTTT. It codes for CASSLGLHVGTRVNTGELFF.

CDR3 bases: TGTGCCAGCAGCTTGACAGGGAACACTGAAGCTTTCTTT. Translating gives CASSLTGNTEAFF. V is TRBV7-6 and J is TRBJ1-1, with a possible D match to TRBD1 (6 bases). The CDR3 totals 13 residues. V gave up 3 bases and J gave up 1 base, with 6 bases separating them. Germline CDR1 is SGHVS and CDR2 is FNYEAQ.

CDR3 nucleotide sequence: TGTGCCAGCAGTCCGTGGACTGATGAAAAACTGTTTTTT. This sequence encodes CASSPWTDEKLFF. This rearrangement joins TRBV7-9 to TRBJ1-4, with D hard to call. With 6 bases removed from V and 6 bases from J, the gap between germline ends came to 11 bases. Germline V gene sequence: CDR1 SEHNR, CDR2 FQNEAQ (reference sequence). The length of the CDR3 is 13 residues.

This clone was recorded only once. The chain has TRBV5-1 and TRBJ2-5, with D perhaps being TRBD1 or TRBD2 (6 bases each). In germline, CDR1 is SGHRS, CDR2 YFSETQ. V lost 4 bases and J 4 bases, leaving 17 bases between the germline ends. The CDR3 loop spans 15 amino acids. The CDR3 bases are TGCGCCAGCAGCGGTGCAGGGGAGGATGGAGAGACCCAGTACTTC. Encoded protein: CASSGAGEDGETQYF. Complete variable domain (other parts from reference TRBV5-1 and TRBJ2-5): KAGVTQTPRYLIKTRGQQVTLSCSPISGHRSVSWYQQTPGQGLQFLFEYFSETQRNKGNFPGRFSGRQFSNSRSEMNVSTLELGDSALYLCASSGAGEDGETQYFGPGTRLLVL.

The V call is TRBV6-1, the J call TRBJ2-1; 9 nucleotides align to TRBD1. Germline assignment: CDR1 MNHNS and CDR2 SASEGT. V dropped 1 base and J dropped 8; count of bases not matched to a gene: 6. This CDR3 region has 15 residues. The CDR3 DNA reads TGTGCCAGCAGTGAAGGGACAGGGGCTTTTGATGAGCAGTTCTTC. Translating gives CASSEGTGAFDEQFF.

The chain couples TRBV5-1 to TRBJ1-3; D remains ambiguous. Germline V gives CDR1 SGHRS, CDR2 YFSETQ. CDR3 size: 17 residues. The V gene lost 0 bases and the J gene lost 2 bases, with 15 bases spanning the gap. Here the CDR3 DNA reads TGCGCCAGCAGCTTGGTGGGTGTACGCCTCCCTGGAAACACCATATATTTT. As protein: CASSLVGVRLPGNTIYF.

This clone was detected only once. This chain connects TRBV19 to TRBJ1-3, with a possible D match to TRBD1 (6 bases). Germline assignment: CDR1 LNHDA and CDR2 SQIVND (reference sequence). V lost 4 bases and J 0 bases, leaving 16 bases between the germline ends. There are 17 residues in the CDR3. CDR3 sequence reads: CASSTLSGHSSGNTIYF. CDR3 coding DNA: TGTGCCAGTAGTACCCTCTCGGGACATTCCTCTGGAAACACCATATATTTT.

The gene calls are TRBV30 and TRBJ1-6; D not certain. Trimming cost V 1 base and J 8 bases, with 33 bases left between them. CDR1 and CDR2 (germline): GTSNPN, SVGIG (reference sequence). CDR3 length: 21 amino acids. This CDR3 reads CAWSGRPRGKSPPPSYSPLHF. The CDR3 bases are TGTGCCTGGAGTGGCCGCCCCCGGGGTAAGAGCCCTCCACCATCGTATTCACCCCTCCACTTT.

The chain combines TRBV19 with TRBJ1-4, with TRBD1 matching over 7 bases. The CDR3 sequence is 18 residues long. The germline V gene encodes CDR1 LNHDA and CDR2 SQIVND (reference sequence). V dropped 3 bases and J dropped 8; count of bases not matched to a gene: 18. This CDR3 is CASSMRQGSGGVKEKLFF. The CDR3 DNA is TGTGCCAGTAGTATGCGACAGGGAAGTGGGGGCGTCAAGGAAAAACTGTTTTTT.

J is TRBJ1-4 and V is TRBV7-9; 11 bases are a match to TRBD1. Trimming removed 5 bases from V and 8 bases from J; junction bases left unmatched: 13. The CDR3 is 17 residues long. Germline CDR1 SEHNR, CDR2 FQNEAQ (reference sequence). The CDR3 DNA reads TGTGCCAGCAGCCCAGGGACAGGGGGTATATTGGTGGAAAAACTGTTTTTT. Translating it yields CASSPGTGGILVEKLFF.

The J gene is TRBJ2-1, the V gene TRBV5-4; 11 bases map to TRBD2. This CDR3 has 17 amino acids. Trimming removed 3 bases from V and 0 bases from J; junction bases left unmatched: 5. Germline V gene sequence: CDR1 SGHNT, CDR2 YYREEE (reference sequence). The CDR3 nucleotides read TGTGCCAGCAGCTCAACTAGCGGGGGACGCTCCTACAATGAGCAGTTCTTC. Its translation: CASSSTSGGRSYNEQFF.

The V call is TRBV19, the J call TRBJ2-2, with no clear D. The ends were cut back, 3 bases at V and 6 bases at J, with 2 bases in the middle. The CDR3 length is 11 residues. Germline V lookup: CDR1 LNHDA, CDR2 SQIVND (reference sequence). The CDR3 loop is CASSMSGELFF. The DNA of the CDR3 is TGTGCCAGTAGTATGTCCGGGGAGCTGTTTTTT.

This rearrangement joins TRBV21-1 to TRBJ2-7; the tabulated D call, TRBD1, remains unverified against the DNA. TRBV21-1 is given as a pseudogene. The CDR3 loop spans 15 amino acids. This CDR3 is CASSKEGQGRGEQYV. The CDR3, as DNA: TGTGCCAGCAGCAAAGAGGGACAGGGGAGAGGCGAGCAGTACGTC.